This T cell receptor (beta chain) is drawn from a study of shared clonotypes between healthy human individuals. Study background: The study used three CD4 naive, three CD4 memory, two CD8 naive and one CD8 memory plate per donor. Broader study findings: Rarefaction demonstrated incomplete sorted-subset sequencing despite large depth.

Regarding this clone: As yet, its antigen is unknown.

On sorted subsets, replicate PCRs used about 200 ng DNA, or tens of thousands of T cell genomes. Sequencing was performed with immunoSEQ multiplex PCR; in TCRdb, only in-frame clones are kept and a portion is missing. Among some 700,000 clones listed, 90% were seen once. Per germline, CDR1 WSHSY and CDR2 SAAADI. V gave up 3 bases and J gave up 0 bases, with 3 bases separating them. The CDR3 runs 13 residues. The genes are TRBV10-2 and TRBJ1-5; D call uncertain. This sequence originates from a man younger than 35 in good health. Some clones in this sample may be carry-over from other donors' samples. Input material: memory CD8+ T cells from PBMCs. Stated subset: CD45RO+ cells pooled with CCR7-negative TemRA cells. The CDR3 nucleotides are TGCGCCAGCAGTGACCTTAGCAATCAGCCCCAGCATTTT. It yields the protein CASSDLSNQPQHF.